This record covers a single T cell receptor (beta chain). What it binds is not known. The conserved phenylalanine or tryptophan is not found at the CDR3 terminus, so this likely reflects a read error. The data were taken from a study of T-cell memory formation after mild COVID-19. Germline CDR1 SEHNR, CDR2 FQNEAQ (reference sequence). This CDR3 has 14 amino acids. The germline V and J ends were trimmed by 1 base and 3 bases, with 9 bases remaining between them. TCRdb analysed the 5' RACE reads with MiXCR anew, one entry per CDR3 protein. The sample lists 450,000 or so distinct CDR3 sequences; around 25% were seen once. Whole-study results and caveats: Most CD4+ clones that shrank were in CM and EM, while CD8+ ones turned up in EMRA.

This TCR came from an adult woman who had mild COVID-19 (a few samples of this study predate the infection). Cell type and time point are not known. The chain combines TRBV7-9 with TRBJ2-5, with unresolved D. Sequenced sample: PBMCs or a T cell subset sorted from them (not recorded which). In nucleotides, the CDR3 is TGTGCCAGCAGCTTAGTGGCAGTAAAAGAGACCCAGTACCTC. It codes for CASSLVAVKETQYL.